This T cell receptor (beta chain) was identified during a study of blood T cell repertoires in COVID-19. From germline, CDR1 is SGHAT and CDR2 FQNNGV. The CDR3 length is 13 residues. Germline trimming cut 10 bases from V and 4 bases from J; bases unmatched to any gene: 9. As originally analysed: Nucleated cell number was recorded as an estimate derived from reference gene primer amplification. Sequencing used immunoSEQ multiplex PCR; TCRdb keeps in-frame clones, though not all of them. The V and J calls and clone size are taken from that table; D and trimming were inferred from the DNA. The sample includes 240,000 or so clones, 86% of them seen just once.

The source material was peripheral blood. The gene calls are TRBV11-2 and TRBJ1-1; 7 positions match TRBD1. The receptor's source is a man aged 80 or over with acute or convalescent COVID-19. Here the CDR3 DNA reads TGTGCCATCAGGGGGGGGGAGCGCACTGAAGCTTTCTTT. Its protein is CAIRGGERTEAFF. The full variable domain, rest sourced from reference TRBV11-2 and TRBJ1-1, is EAGVAQSPRYKIIEKRQSVAFWCNPISGHATLYWYQQILGQGPKLLIQFQNNGVVDDSQLPKDRFSAERLKGVDSTLKIQPAKLEDSAVYLCAIRGGERTEAFFGQGTRLTVV.